These 20 T cell receptor beta chains were sequenced from one sample in a study of blood T cells in healthy people across ages (dated by TCRdb to 2013 to 2016). Preparation of the library involved 5' RACE. Instrument on record: Illumina HiSeq 2500. A second PCR of 7 to 11 cycles was performed with a sample-barcoded 5' primer and a J-beta primer mix. In-frame beta chains were kept once TCRdb had trimmed the public reads at Q25 with fastp and called clones with MiXCR. Records with the same CDR3 protein are collapsed into one entry carrying the most frequent genes and DNA. The sample yields about 750,000 distinct CDR3 sequences; about 53% were counted once. The top ten clones comprise roughly 40% of the sample. The sequencing sample was made of blood. Receptors originate from an elderly man in good health.

The chain combines TRBV6-1 with TRBJ1-2; possibly TRBD1 for D (5 bases). Germline assignment: CDR1 MNHNS and CDR2 SASEGT. Trimming took off 6 bases at V and 2 bases at J, with 13 bases between the two ends. CDR3 size: 14 residues. The CDR3 protein is CASSPRWGNYGYTF. Written as DNA, the CDR3 is TGTGCCAGCAGCCCGCGTTGGGGGAACTATGGCTACACCTTC.

The J gene is TRBJ2-7, the V gene TRBV6-5; D ambiguous. V lost 2 bases, J lost 0 bases, and 11 bases lay in between. The length of the CDR3 is 15 residues. Germline loops: CDR1 MNHEY, CDR2 SVGAGI. The DNA for the CDR3 is TGTGCCAGCAGTTACACAGCTTCTTCCTCCTACGAGCAGTACTTC. Translating it yields CASSYTASSSYEQYF.

V gene TRBV7-9 combines with J gene TRBJ2-1; D is uncertain. CDR3 length: 17 amino acids. Trimming took 2 bases from V and 0 from J, leaving 14 bases between them. Germline-derived CDR1 and CDR2 are SEHNR and FQNEAQ (reference sequence). This CDR3 reads CASSLFSGRGSYNEQFF. CDR3 in DNA: TGTGCCAGCAGCTTATTTTCTGGCCGCGGCTCCTACAATGAGCAGTTCTTC.

The chain recombines TRBV7-3 with TRBJ2-3; 12 positions agree with TRBD2. V gave up 3 bases and J gave up 6 bases; unmatched junction bases: 7. Germline V CDR1 and CDR2: SGHTA, FQGTGA. The CDR3 runs 16 residues. This chain's CDR3 is CASSLSSGRAGDTQYF. The DNA for the CDR3 is TGTGCCAGCAGCTTGTCTAGCGGGAGGGCCGGGGATACGCAGTATTTT. Full variable domain (outside the CDR3, taken from reference TRBV7-3 and TRBJ2-3): GAGVSQTPSNKVTEKGKYVELRCDPISGHTALYWYRQSLGQGPEFLIYFQGTGAADDSGLPNDRFFAVRPEGSVSTLKIQRTERGDSAVYLCASSLSSGRAGDTQYFGPGTRLTVL.

In its sample, this clonotype was seen a few times. J is TRBJ1-2 and V is TRBV6-1; 12 bases fit TRBD1. This CDR3 is 15 amino acids long. Germline CDR1 reads MNHNS; CDR2 reads SASEGT. V lost 3 bases, J lost 11 bases, and 10 bases stayed unmatched. The CDR3 region is CASSENPGTGGRYTF. CDR3 sequence (DNA): TGTGCCAGCAGTGAGAACCCCGGGACAGGGGGCAGATACACCTTC.

The chain uses TRBV6-2 or TRBV6-3 and TRBJ1-2; 9 bases align to TRBD1. This CDR3 has 16 amino acids. The germline V gene has CDR1 MNHEY and CDR2 SVGEGT. J gave up 3 bases and V 4 bases, and 9 bases lay outside the gene matches. CDR3 loop: CASSCSPGQGYYGYTF. In nucleotides, the CDR3 is TGTGCCAGCAGTTGCTCGCCAGGACAGGGGTACTATGGCTACACCTTC.

This sequence joins TRBV12-5 and TRBJ2-3; weak D call: TRBD2 (5 bases). Trimming cost V 2 bases and J 1 base, with 13 bases left between them. In germline, CDR1 is LGHNT, CDR2 FRNRAP. This CDR3 is 16 amino acids long. DNA of the CDR3: TGTGCTAGTGGTTTGCTGACTATAAGGGGCACAGATACGCAGTATTTT. It codes for CASGLLTIRGTDTQYF.

The V and J genes are TRBV7-2 and TRBJ1-2; no definite D call. In germline, CDR1 is SGHTA, CDR2 FQGNSA. Deletions cut 1 base from V and 2 bases from J, with 11 bases between. The CDR3 sequence is 15 residues long. CDR3 protein: CASSLGGSLNYGYTF. For the CDR3, the DNA is TGTGCCAGCAGCTTAGGTGGCAGTTTGAACTATGGCTACACCTTC.

The chain employs TRBV6-1 and TRBJ2-7, with D possibly matching TRBD2 (7 bases). CDR1 and CDR2 (germline): MNHNS, SASEGT. This CDR3 region has 15 residues. Between the trimmed V and J ends, which lost 6 bases and 2 bases, there was a span of 17 bases. The CDR3 coding sequence is TGTGCCAGCAGCGGCACAGGGAGGGGGACCTACGAGCAGTACTTC. The encoded protein is CASSGTGRGTYEQYF.

The V call is TRBV12-3 or TRBV12-4, the J call TRBJ1-5; a possible D gene is TRBD1 (5 bases). V was trimmed by 5 bases and J by 7 bases, leaving 18 bases between them. The CDR3 loop spans 15 amino acids. CDR3 loop: CASSTTAGRTQPQHF. DNA for the CDR3: TGTGCCAGCAGTACCACCGCAGGGAGAACGCAGCCCCAGCATTTT.

The chain couples TRBV12-3 or TRBV12-4 to TRBJ2-3, with 8 bases aligning to TRBD2. V trimming: 4 bases; J trimming: 0 bases; junction bases outside the gene matches: 6. This CDR3 is built from 16 residues. The CDR3 here is CASSSIAGTSTDTQYF. CDR3 bases: TGTGCCAGCAGTTCCATAGCGGGGACTAGCACAGATACGCAGTATTTT.

This clonotype was detected once. The chain combines TRBV6-5 with TRBJ2-1, with 7 bases aligning to TRBD2. The DNA end is more similar to TRBJ2-7, so the J call may be wrong. The CDR3 totals 18 residues. Germline V gene sequence: CDR1 MNHEY, CDR2 SVGAGI. CDR3 DNA sequence: TGTGCCAGCAGTTACGAAGGGGTGGGGGGGAGCTCCTACAATGAGCAGTACTTC. Its translation is CASSYEGVGGSSYNEQYF.

This chain joins TRBV6-6 and TRBJ1-1; D not certain. Germline lookup yields CDR1 MNHNY and CDR2 SVGAGI (reference sequence). Trimming took 6 bases from V and 1 from J, leaving 12 bases between them. The CDR3 covers 14 residues. In DNA, the CDR3 is TGTGCCAGCAGGCCGGAGGCGGAGAACACTGAAGCTTTCTTT. This translates into CASRPEAENTEAFF.

As concerns this clonotype: A much larger clonotype is one base distant, so this may be a read error. This chain links TRBV29-1 with TRBJ1-2, with TRBD1 matching 7 bases. The length of the CDR3 is 12 residues. The V gene's germline CDR1 is SQVTM and CDR2 ANQGSEA. V trimming: 2 bases; J trimming: 9 bases; junction bases outside the gene matches: 6. The CDR3 sequence: CSVERGQHSYTF. DNA of the CDR3: TGCAGCGTTGAAAGGGGGCAACATAGCTACACCTTC.

This clonotype was found a few times. This sequence joins TRBV2 and TRBJ1-1; 9 nucleotides line up with TRBD1. CDR1 is SNHLY and CDR2 is FYNNEI in the germline V gene. The CDR3 has 15 amino acids. J was trimmed by 6 bases and V by 7 bases; bases with no gene match: 12. The CDR3 bases are TGTGCCAGCATCCCGGGACAGGGAAGTCCGGCTGAAGCTTTCTTT. This encodes CASIPGQGSPAEAFF.

This clonotype appeared a few times. V gene TRBV6-5 combines with J gene TRBJ2-7, with D possibly being TRBD1 (6 bases). This CDR3 region has 14 residues. V was shortened by 6 bases and J by 3 bases, with 15 bases between the two germline ends. The germline V gene encodes CDR1 MNHEY and CDR2 SVGAGI. The CDR3 region is CASSRRDIVYEQYF. Written as DNA, the CDR3 is TGTGCCAGCAGCCGACGGGACATCGTCTACGAGCAGTACTTC.

This clonotype was picked up a small number of times. The rearrangement uses TRBV11-2 and TRBJ2-3; D might be TRBD2 (6 bases). This CDR3 has 16 amino acids. The V and J ends lost 5 bases and 2 bases respectively, with 17 bases between them. Germline-derived CDR1 and CDR2 are SGHAT and FQNNGV. The CDR3 region is CASSLRRGANTDTQYF. The CDR3 DNA follows: TGTGCCAGCAGCCTCAGGAGGGGAGCGAACACAGATACGCAGTATTTT.

This clonotype appeared a single time. The V gene is TRBV27, the J gene TRBJ2-2, with D possibly matching TRBD2 (6 bases). The germline V gene encodes CDR1 MNHEY and CDR2 SMNVEV (reference sequence). Trimming pared 7 bases from V and 4 bases from J, leaving 13 bases between. The CDR3 is 14 amino acids. CDR3 coding DNA: TGTGCCAGCATGCCGGGGGTGGGCACCGGGGAGCTGTTTTTT. Protein: CASMPGVGTGELFF.

This chain connects TRBV20-1 to TRBJ2-7; possibly TRBD2 for D (6 bases). The CDR3 extends over 17 amino acids. The ends were cut back, 3 bases at V and 0 bases at J, with 21 bases in the middle. Germline-derived CDR1 and CDR2 are DFQATT and SNEGSKA (reference sequence). CDR3 nucleotides: TGCAGTGCTAGGGCTCCGGGACTCCGAGCTATCTCCTACGAGCAGTACTTC. It is translated as CSARAPGLRAISYEQYF.

The chain links TRBV5-1 to TRBJ2-4, with TRBD1 matching 8 bases. The better agreement between TRBJ2-7 and the DNA end casts doubt on the J call. This CDR3 comprises 16 residues. Germline assignment: CDR1 SGHRS and CDR2 YFSETQ. This CDR3 is CASSLARGLDSYEQYF. CDR3 nucleotide sequence: TGCGCCAGCAGCTTGGCCAGGGGGCTAGACTCCTACGAGCAGTACTTC.